The source of this T cell receptor beta chain is a study of blood T cell repertoires in COVID-19. Participants were aged about 18 to 89 years from about 25 US areas. Participants' own reports of clinical history determined their cohort assignment. Participants classified as exposed had met a COVID-19 case within 2 weeks before study entry. Original methodology: Amplified reference gene primers provided the basis for estimating nucleated cell counts. Repertoires were generated with immunoSEQ multiplex PCR, while TCRdb's copy carries only in-frame clones and drops some. V and J calls and clone size come straight from that table; D and trimming were deduced from the DNA. The sample has roughly 400,000 clones; about 88% are singletons. The V gene's germline CDR1 is SGHAT and CDR2 FQNNGV. Between the trimmed V and J ends, which lost 5 bases and 2 bases, there was a span of 13 bases. The CDR3 consists of 15 residues.

The receptor comes from a woman aged 18-35 years who had been exposed to COVID-19. The chain links TRBV11-2 to TRBJ1-3; D remains unclear. Source material: PBMCs or T cells enriched from blood (not recorded which). The CDR3 DNA reads as TGTGCCAGCAGCCCTCCCGGTGCCCCTGGAAACACCATATATTTT. Amino acid sequence: CASSPPGAPGNTIYF.